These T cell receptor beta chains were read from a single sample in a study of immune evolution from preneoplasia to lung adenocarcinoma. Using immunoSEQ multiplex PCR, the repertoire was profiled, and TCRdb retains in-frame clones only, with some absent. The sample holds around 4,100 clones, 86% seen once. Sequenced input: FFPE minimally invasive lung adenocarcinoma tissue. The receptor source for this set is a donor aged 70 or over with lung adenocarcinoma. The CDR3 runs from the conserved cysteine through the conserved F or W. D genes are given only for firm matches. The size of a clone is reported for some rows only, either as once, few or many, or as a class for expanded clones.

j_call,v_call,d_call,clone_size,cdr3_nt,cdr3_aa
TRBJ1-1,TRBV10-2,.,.,TGCGCCAGCGATGGAGGGACTGAAGCTTTCTTT,CASDGGTEAFF
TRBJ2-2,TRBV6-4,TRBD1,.,TGTGCCAGCGCGACAGGGGATGGGACCGGGGAGCTGTTTTTT,CASATGDGTGELFF
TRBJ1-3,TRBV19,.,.,TGTGCCAGTAGTATGACGCCTGTCACCTCTGGAAACACCATATATTTT,CASSMTPVTSGNTIYF
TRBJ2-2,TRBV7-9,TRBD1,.,TGTGCCAGCATCTCAGGGGGCGCTGGGGACACCGGGGAGCTGTTTTTT,CASISGGAGDTGELFF
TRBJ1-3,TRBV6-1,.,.,TGTGCCAGCAGTGAAAAGACGGACTCTGGAAACACCATATATTTT,CASSEKTDSGNTIYF
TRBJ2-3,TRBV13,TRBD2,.,TGTGCCAGCAGCCGACTAGCGGGGACAGATACGCAGTATTTT,CASSRLAGTDTQYF
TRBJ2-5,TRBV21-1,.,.,TGTGCCAGCAGCAAACCAAGGGAGACCCAGTACTTC,CASSKPRETQYF
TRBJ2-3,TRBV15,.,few,TGTGCCCCCGGGGAGAGGGGCACAGATACGCAGTATTTT,CAPGERGTDTQYF
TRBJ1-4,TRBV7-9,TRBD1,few,TGTGCCAGCAGCTTAGTCGGGACAGACGAAAAACTGTTTTTT,CASSLVGTDEKLFF
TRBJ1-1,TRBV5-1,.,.,TGCGCCAGCAGCTTGCCCAGGACACCGAACACTGAAGCTTTCTTT,CASSLPRTPNTEAFF
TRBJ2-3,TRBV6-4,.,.,TGTGCCAGCAGTGTGGCAGCGGCAAGTACAGATACGCAGTATTTT,CASSVAAASTDTQYF
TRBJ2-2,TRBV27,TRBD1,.,TGTGCCAGCAGACCGGGACAGGGGGGTGTGAACACCGGGGAGCTGTTTTTT,CASRPGQGGVNTGELFF
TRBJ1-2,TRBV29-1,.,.,TGCAGCGTTCGGGGGGTCGATGGCTACACCTTC,CSVRGVDGYTF
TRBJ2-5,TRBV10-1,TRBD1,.,TGCGCCAGCAGTGACTACAGGGGAGAGACCCAGTACTTC,CASSDYRGETQYF
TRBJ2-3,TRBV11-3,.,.,TGTGCCAGCAGCTTAGGTTTGGGAGGCCCTAGCACAGATACGCAGTATTTT,CASSLGLGGPSTDTQYF
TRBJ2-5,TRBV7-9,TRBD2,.,TGTGCCAGCAGCACAATAGCGGGAGGGCTTTTCCAAGAGACCCAGTACTTC,CASSTIAGGLFQETQYF
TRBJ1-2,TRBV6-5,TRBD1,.,TGTGCCAGCAGTTACCGGGGACAGGGCCCACAATATGCCTTC,CASSYRGQGPQYAF
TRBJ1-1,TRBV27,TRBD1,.,TGTGCCAGCAGTTGGGGGACAGGGAGATCGAACACTGAAGCTTTCTTT,CASSWGTGRSNTEAFF
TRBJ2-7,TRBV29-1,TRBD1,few,TGCAGCTGCAAGAGGGACAGGGGGCCATACGAGCAGTACTTC,CSCKRDRGPYEQYF
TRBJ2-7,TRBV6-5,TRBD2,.,TGTGCCAGCAGTTACATTACTAGCGGGAGGAACTACGAGCAGTACTTC,CASSYITSGRNYEQYF
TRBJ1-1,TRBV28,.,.,TGTGTCGTCGGACTTATACACACACTGAACACTGAAGCTTTCTTT,CVVGLIHTLNTEAFF
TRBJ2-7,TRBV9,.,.,TGTGCCAGCAGCAGAGGGCAGGCCTACGAGCAGTACTTC,CASSRGQAYEQYF
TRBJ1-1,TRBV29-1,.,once,TGCAGCGTTGAGAGGGCAGGGGCAACTGAAGCTTTCTTT,CSVERAGATEAFF
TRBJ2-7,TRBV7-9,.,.,TGTGCCAGCAGCTTCTCTCCGGACGAGCAGTACTTC,CASSFSPDEQYF
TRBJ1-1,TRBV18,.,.,TGTGCCAGCTCACCAGGAGGCGCTGAAGCTTTCTTT,CASSPGGAEAFF
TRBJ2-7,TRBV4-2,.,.,TGTGCCAGCAGCCAAGAAATTGCTAGAGGGTACGAGCAGTACTTC,CASSQEIARGYEQYF
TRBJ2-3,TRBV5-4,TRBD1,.,TGTGCCAGCAGCTTGGGTCTACAGGGGGCCACAGATACGCAGTATTTT,CASSLGLQGATDTQYF
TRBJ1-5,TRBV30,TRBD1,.,TGTGCCTGGAGGGGACAGGGGAATAATCAGCCCCAGCATTTT,CAWRGQGNNQPQHF
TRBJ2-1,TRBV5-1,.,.,TGCGCCAGCAGCTTAGGGCCCTCCAGCTCCTACAATGAGCAGTTCTTC,CASSLGPSSSYNEQFF
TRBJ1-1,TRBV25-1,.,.,TGTGCCAGCAGGAATAGGGGTTTCGCCACTGAAGCTTTCTTT,CASRNRGFATEAFF
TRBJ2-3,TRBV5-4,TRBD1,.,TGTGCCAGCAGCCGACAACGGGGACAGGGGGTAACAGATACGCAGTATTTT,CASSRQRGQGVTDTQYF
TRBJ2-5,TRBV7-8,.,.,TGTGCCAGCGCGGGGACTTTTCAAGAGACCCAGTACTTC,CASAGTFQETQYF
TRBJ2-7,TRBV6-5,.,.,TGTGCCAGCAGTACCTCCCGTGATGGGTCCTACGAGCAGTACTTC,CASSTSRDGSYEQYF
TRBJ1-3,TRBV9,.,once,TGTGCCAGCAGCGACAGGGTAAACTCTGGAAACACCATATATTTT,CASSDRVNSGNTIYF
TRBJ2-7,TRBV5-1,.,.,TGCGCCAGCAGCTTAGACGGTTACGAGCAGTACTTC,CASSLDGYEQYF
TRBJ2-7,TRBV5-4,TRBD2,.,TGTGCCAGCAGCTTGGAACCCGGGACTACCTCCTACGAGCAGTACTTC,CASSLEPGTTSYEQYF
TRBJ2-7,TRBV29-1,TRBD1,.,TGCAGCGGAGGGACAGGACCGGAGTACGAGCAGTACTTC,CSGGTGPEYEQYF
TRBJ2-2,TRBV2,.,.,TGTGCCAGCAGTCGACCGGGAACCGGGGAGCTGTTTTTT,CASSRPGTGELFF
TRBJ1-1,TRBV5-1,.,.,TGCGCCAGCAGCAAAATGGAGGGGAACACTGAAGCTTTCTTT,CASSKMEGNTEAFF
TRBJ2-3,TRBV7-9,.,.,TGTGCCAGCAGCTTACGCCAGCAGGGGGGGACCGGCACAGATACGCAGTATTTT,CASSLRQQGGTGTDTQYF
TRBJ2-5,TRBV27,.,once,TGTGCCAGCAGTCCAGGGATCGGGCGACAAGAGACCCAGTACTTC,CASSPGIGRQETQYF
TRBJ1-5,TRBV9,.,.,TGTGCCAGCAGCGAGGGGATTCAGGGGATAGGGCAGCCCCAGCATTTT,CASSEGIQGIGQPQHF
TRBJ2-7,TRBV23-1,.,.,TGCGCCAGCAGTCATCCTGACAGCGAGCAGTACTTC,CASSHPDSEQYF
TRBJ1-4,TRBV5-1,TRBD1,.,TGCGCCAGCAGCTCCTCAGGGGGTAATGAAAAACTGTTTTTT,CASSSSGGNEKLFF